This entry features one T cell receptor beta chain sequence. The target antigen is unknown. The germline gives CDR1 MNHEY, CDR2 SMNVEV (reference sequence). Trimming cost V 4 bases and J 5 bases; bases outside gene matches: 7. The CDR3 spans 15 residues. The data stem from a study of OX40 agonist ivuxolimab in advanced cancers. Study background: With ivuxolimab, an agonistic anti-OX40 (CD134) antibody, patients were treated.

General study findings and limits: Compared with CD4+, CD8+ T cells on average had more expanded clones. Some of the nonresponding patients also showed low levels of normalized T-cell clonal expansion. There was clonal expansion of CD4+ and CD8+ blood T cells by week 6 at 0.1 to 3.0 mg/kg.

Profiling relied on immunoSEQ multiplex PCR, and the TCRdb table lists in-frame clones only, not all of them. Of 30,000 to 35,000 clones listed, nearly 95% are singletons. The material sequenced was CD4+ or CD8+ T cells sorted from blood, taken in a trial of the OX40 agonist ivuxolimab. The TCR originated in an adult with an advanced solid tumor such as melanoma, head and neck, liver or kidney cancer. V gene TRBV27 combines with J gene TRBJ2-5; 10 bases align to TRBD2. The CDR3 nucleotides are TGTGCCAGCAGTTCTTTAGCGGGGGGCTGGGAGACCCAGTACTTC. Amino acid sequence: CASSSLAGGWETQYF.